This entry concerns a single TCR beta chain. This entry comes from a study of blood T cell repertoires in COVID-19. Sequenced by immunoSEQ multiplex PCR; TCRdb stores in-frame clones only, minus some. The sample shows 150,000 or so clones, roughly 83% of them seen only once. This CDR3 has 17 amino acids. J lost 0 bases, V lost 6 bases, and 6 bases had no gene match. Per germline, CDR1 ENHRY and CDR2 SYGVKD. Material: peripheral blood. The sequence came from a woman at least 80 years old with acute or convalescent COVID-19. The chain couples TRBV10-3 to TRBJ2-6; TRBD1 matches at 9 bases. CDR3 sequence: CAIRTGGLISGANVLTF. The CDR3 DNA sequence: TGTGCCATCAGAACAGGGGGCTTGATCTCTGGGGCCAACGTCCTGACTTTC.